Listed below are T cell receptor beta chains from one sample, sequenced in a study of regulatory T cells in long-lasting Graves disease. Each CDR3 protein gets one entry after TCRdb re-called the multiplex PCR reads with MiXCR. Of about 540,000 distinct CDR3 sequences listed, approximately 12% are singletons. This sample also appeared in a second study, on T cells in Graves' hyperthyroidism and ophthalmopathy.

The material sequenced was peripheral blood mononuclear cells (PBMCs), taken at new diagnosis, from a patient treated with antithyroid drugs. The receptors shown here come from a man aged 25-45 years with Graves disease. Both conserved end residues are part of each CDR3. The D gene is left open where the match is weak. Size tells how often a clone was seen (once, few, many) or the class of an expanded clone, and some rows leave it out.

clone size	D gene	J gene	V gene	CDR3 protein	CDR3 DNA
.	.	TRBJ1-1	TRBV7-9	CASIIPAGQPNTEAFF	TGTGCCAGCATTATCCCCGCGGGGCAGCCGAACACTGAAGCTTTCTTT
.	.	TRBJ2-3	TRBV12-3/TRBV12-4	CASSFGGRTDAQYF	TGTGCCAGCAGTTTTGGGGGCCGCACAGATGCGCAGTATTTT
many	.	TRBJ2-2	TRBV11-1	CASSRGRENTGELFF	TGTGCCAGCAGCCGGGGCAGGGAGAACACCGGGGAGCTGTTTTTT
many	.	TRBJ1-1	TRBV18	CASSLQGAGTEAFF	TGTGCCAGCTCACTACAGGGCGCGGGGACTGAAGCTTTCTTT
.	TRBD2	TRBJ2-1	TRBV27	CASNLAGEYNEQFF	TGTGCCAGCAATCTAGCGGGGGAGTACAATGAGCAGTTCTTC
many	.	TRBJ2-2	TRBV12-5	CASGPAQRHTTGELFF	TGTGCTAGTGGACCAGCCCAAAGACATACCACCGGGGAGCTGTTTTTT
.	TRBD2	TRBJ2-7	TRBV20-1	CSAGRLAGDSYEQYF	TGCAGTGCTGGAAGACTAGCGGGAGATTCCTACGAGCAGTACTTC
many	.	TRBJ2-5	TRBV27	CASSLHLLETQYF	TGTGCCAGCAGTTTACACCTTTTAGAGACCCAGTACTTC
.	.	TRBJ2-1	TRBV18	CASSFDRPSSYNEQFF	TGTGCCAGCTCCTTTGATCGACCAAGCTCCTACAATGAGCAGTTCTTC
few	TRBD2	TRBJ2-2	TRBV12-3/TRBV12-4	CASSSTSLLNTGELFF	TGTGCCAGCAGTTCGACTAGCTTATTAAACACCGGGGAGCTGTTTTTT
many	TRBD1	TRBJ1-5	TRBV25-1	CASSGQGASQPQHF	TGTGCCAGCAGTGGACAGGGGGCAAGTCAGCCCCAGCATTTT
many	TRBD2	TRBJ2-1	TRBV28	CASIPVAGGGGNEQFF	TGTGCCAGCATCCCTGTGGCGGGGGGCGGGGGGAATGAGCAGTTCTTC
many	.	TRBJ2-1	TRBV12-3/TRBV12-4	CASEGSGNEQFF	TGTGCCAGCGAGGGCTCTGGGAATGAGCAGTTCTTC
many	.	TRBJ2-7	TRBV5-1	CASSLYPGGTYEQYF	TGCGCCAGCAGCTTGTATCCAGGGGGGACCTACGAGCAGTACTTC
many	.	TRBJ1-4	TRBV18	CASSPPLDNEKLFF	TGTGCCAGCTCACCGCCACTCGATAATGAAAAACTGTTTTTT
many	TRBD2	TRBJ2-1	TRBV11-1	CAGSLRQGLAGENEQFF	TGTGCCGGCAGCTTAAGACAAGGACTAGCGGGAGAGAATGAGCAGTTCTTC
many	.	TRBJ1-2	TRBV20-1	CSAGGNTGLGYTF	TGCAGTGCGGGGGGGAATACAGGGTTAGGCTACACCTTC
many	TRBD1	TRBJ2-5	TRBV11-2	CASSLEQGAQYF	TGTGCCAGCAGCCTAGAGCAGGGGGCCCAGTACTTC
few	.	TRBJ2-1	TRBV19	CASSHPPIAYNEQFF	TGTGCCAGTAGCCACCCTCCCATCGCTTACAATGAGCAGTTCTTC
.	.	TRBJ2-1	TRBV9	CASSVSIAVSYNEQFF	TGTGCCAGCAGCGTCTCCATAGCGGTGTCCTACAATGAGCAGTTCTTC
many	.	TRBJ1-2	TRBV11-2	CASSAASYGYTF	TGTGCCAGCAGCGCGGCTAGCTATGGCTACACCTTC
many	TRBD2	TRBJ2-3	TRBV20-1	CSAPRTSGRVYTQYF	TGCAGTGCCCCTCGGACTAGCGGGAGAGTATATACGCAGTATTTT
.	TRBD2	TRBJ2-4	TRBV4-1	CASSQPTSGLAKNIRYF	TGCGCCAGCAGCCAACCAACTAGCGGCTTAGCCAAAAACATTCGGTACTTC
few	TRBD1	TRBJ2-7	TRBV5-1	CASSFFPGTADSSYEQYF	TGCGCCAGCAGCTTTTTTCCCGGGACAGCGGATAGCTCCTACGAGCAGTACTTC
many	.	TRBJ1-3	TRBV2	CASSIRQAGNTIYF	TGTGCCAGCAGTATACGACAGGCCGGAAACACCATATATTTT
many	TRBD2	TRBJ2-1	TRBV5-1	CASSLRGGPTYNEQFF	TGCGCCAGCAGCTTGAGGGGAGGGCCGACCTACAATGAGCAGTTCTTC
many	.	TRBJ2-1	TRBV28	CASSLIGRGSYNEQFF	TGTGCCAGCAGTTTAATCGGGAGAGGGTCCTACAATGAGCAGTTCTTC
many	.	TRBJ2-1	TRBV7-9	CASSSTGPHNEQFF	TGTGCCAGCAGCTCGACGGGCCCTCACAATGAGCAGTTCTTC
few	.	TRBJ2-3	TRBV12-3/TRBV12-4	CASSLGGSVTDTQYF	TGTGCCAGCAGTTTAGGGGGGAGTGTCACAGATACGCAGTATTTT
many	.	TRBJ2-1	TRBV12-3/TRBV12-4	CASSLIGYNEQFF	TGTGCCAGCAGTTTGATTGGTTACAATGAGCAGTTCTTC
many	.	TRBJ2-7	TRBV30	CASSRDLPSYEQYF	TGTGCCTCTAGTAGAGATCTCCCCTCCTACGAGCAGTACTTC
many	.	TRBJ2-7	TRBV3-1	CASSQETAREEQYF	TGTGCCAGCAGCCAAGAAACGGCACGGGAGGAGCAGTACTTC
few	TRBD1	TRBJ2-7	TRBV20-1	CSARVGTGFEQYF	TGCAGTGCTAGAGTCGGGACAGGTTTCGAGCAGTACTTC
few	.	TRBJ2-1	TRBV5-1	CASSPTPGSYNEQFF	TGCGCCAGCAGCCCAACTCCCGGTAGCTACAATGAGCAGTTCTTC
few	.	TRBJ1-2	TRBV29-1	CSVVGTTSSLNYGYTF	TGCAGCGTTGTTGGGACAACTTCTTCATTAAACTATGGCTACACCTTC
many	.	TRBJ2-7	TRBV24-1	CATSDLLGEQYF	TGTGCCACCAGTGATTTGCTGGGGGAGCAGTACTTC
.	.	TRBJ2-5	TRBV30	CAWSHRIKTGRYQETQYF	TGTGCCTGGAGCCACAGGATTAAGACAGGGAGGTACCAAGAGACCCAGTACTTC
many	TRBD2	TRBJ2-3	TRBV20-1	CSARGPNSLAGYTDTQYF	TGCAGTGCTAGAGGCCCGAACTCACTAGCGGGATACACAGATACGCAGTATTTT
.	TRBD2	TRBJ2-7	TRBV28	CASSTGLAGGYEQYF	TGTGCCAGCAGTACAGGACTAGCGGGAGGCTACGAGCAGTACTTC
many	TRBD2	TRBJ2-1	TRBV12-3/TRBV12-4	CASSPGGGQFF	TGTGCCAGCAGCCCCGGGGGGGGGCAGTTCTTC
.	TRBD2	TRBJ2-4	TRBV19	CAAGGEAKNIQYF	TGTGCCGCGGGGGGAGAGGCCAAAAACATTCAGTACTTC
.	.	TRBJ1-1	TRBV5-1	CASSFSSPTEAFF	TGCGCCAGCAGCTTCTCCTCTCCCACTGAAGCTTTCTTT
.	TRBD1	TRBJ1-5	TRBV20-1	CSARDLDRGLGLGQPQHF	TGCAGTGCTAGAGATCTAGACAGGGGGCTAGGTTTAGGACAGCCCCAGCATTTT
few	TRBD1	TRBJ1-2	TRBV7-9	CASLSSGGAEGGYTF	TGTGCCAGCCTGTCCTCAGGGGGCGCGGAAGGTGGCTACACCTTC
.	.	TRBJ1-2	TRBV18	CASSPLKTTGHYGYTF	TGTGCCAGCTCACCATTGAAGACTACAGGCCACTATGGCTACACCTTC
many	.	TRBJ2-3	TRBV7-2	CASSSYLASTDTQYF	TGTGCCAGCAGCTCCTATTTAGCGAGCACAGATACGCAGTATTTT
few	.	TRBJ1-1	TRBV25-1	CASSEWGRNTEAFF	TGTGCCAGCAGTGAATGGGGCAGAAACACTGAAGCTTTCTTT
many	.	TRBJ2-1	TRBV11-2	CASSIRVVVSNEQFF	TGTGCCAGCAGCATCCGAGTTGTAGTCAGCAATGAGCAGTTCTTC
many	TRBD2	TRBJ2-5	TRBV11-2	CASSQGTSGIETQYF	TGTGCCAGCAGCCAGGGGACTAGCGGGATAGAGACCCAGTACTTC
few	TRBD2	TRBJ2-7	TRBV10-3	CAISESIGLAGGTYEQYF	TGTGCCATCAGTGAGTCGATTGGACTAGCGGGAGGGACCTACGAGCAGTACTTC